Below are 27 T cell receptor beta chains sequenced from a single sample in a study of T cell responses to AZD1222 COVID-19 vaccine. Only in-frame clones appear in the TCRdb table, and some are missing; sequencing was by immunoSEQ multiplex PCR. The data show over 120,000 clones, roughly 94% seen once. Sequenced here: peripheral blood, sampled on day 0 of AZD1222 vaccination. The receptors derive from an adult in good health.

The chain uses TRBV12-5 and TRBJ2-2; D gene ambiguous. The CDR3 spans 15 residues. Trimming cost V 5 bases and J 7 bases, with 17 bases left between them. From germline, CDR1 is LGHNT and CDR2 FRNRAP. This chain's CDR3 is CASGPDPQWGGELFF. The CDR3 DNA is TGTGCTAGTGGTCCCGATCCCCAATGGGGCGGGGAGCTGTTTTTT.

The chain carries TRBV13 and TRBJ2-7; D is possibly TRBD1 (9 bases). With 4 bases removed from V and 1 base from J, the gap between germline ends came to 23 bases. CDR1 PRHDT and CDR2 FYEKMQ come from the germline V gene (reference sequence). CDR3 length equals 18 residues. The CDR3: CASSSALSGTGMSYEQYF. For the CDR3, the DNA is TGTGCCAGCAGCTCCGCCCTTAGCGGGACAGGGATGTCCTACGAGCAGTACTTC.

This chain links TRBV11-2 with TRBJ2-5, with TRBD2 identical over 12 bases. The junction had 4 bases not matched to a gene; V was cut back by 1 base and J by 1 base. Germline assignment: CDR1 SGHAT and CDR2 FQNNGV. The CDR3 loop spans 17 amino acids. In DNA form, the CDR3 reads TGTGCCAGCAGCTTAGGGAGACTAGCGGGGGTCCAAGAGACCCAGTACTTC. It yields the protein CASSLGRLAGVQETQYF.

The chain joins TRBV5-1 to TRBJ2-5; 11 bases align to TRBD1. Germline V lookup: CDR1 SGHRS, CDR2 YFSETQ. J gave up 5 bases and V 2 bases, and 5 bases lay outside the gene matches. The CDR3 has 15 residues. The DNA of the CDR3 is TGCGCCAGCAGCTTAAGGACAGGGGGCGCTGAGACCCAGTACTTC. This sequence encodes CASSLRTGGAETQYF.

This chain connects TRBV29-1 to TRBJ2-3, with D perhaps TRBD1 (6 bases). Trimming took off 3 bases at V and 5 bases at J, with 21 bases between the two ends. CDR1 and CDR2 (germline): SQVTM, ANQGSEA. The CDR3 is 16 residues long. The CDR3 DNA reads TGCAGCGTTGACCGGGGCCGACAGGTCGTGGGAGATACGCAGTATTTT. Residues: CSVDRGRQVVGDTQYF.

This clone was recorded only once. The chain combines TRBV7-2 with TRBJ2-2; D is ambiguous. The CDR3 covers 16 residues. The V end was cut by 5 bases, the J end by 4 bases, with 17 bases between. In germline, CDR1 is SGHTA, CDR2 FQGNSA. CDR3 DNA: TGTGCCAGCAGCCAAAACAGTCCCCACCTCACCGGGGAGCTGTTTTTT. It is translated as CASSQNSPHLTGELFF.

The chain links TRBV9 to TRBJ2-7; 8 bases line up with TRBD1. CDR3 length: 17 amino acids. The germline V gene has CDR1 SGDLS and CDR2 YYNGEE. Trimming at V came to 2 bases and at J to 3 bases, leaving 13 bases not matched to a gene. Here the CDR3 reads CASSVDPQGALLYEQYF. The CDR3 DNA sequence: TGTGCCAGCAGCGTGGACCCCCAGGGGGCGCTCCTCTACGAGCAGTACTTC.

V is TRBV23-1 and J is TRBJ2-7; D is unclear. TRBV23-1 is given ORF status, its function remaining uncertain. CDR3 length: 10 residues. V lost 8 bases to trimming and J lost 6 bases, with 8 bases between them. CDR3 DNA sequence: TGCGCCAGCCCTTTACCCGAGCAGTACTTC. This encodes CASPLPEQYF.

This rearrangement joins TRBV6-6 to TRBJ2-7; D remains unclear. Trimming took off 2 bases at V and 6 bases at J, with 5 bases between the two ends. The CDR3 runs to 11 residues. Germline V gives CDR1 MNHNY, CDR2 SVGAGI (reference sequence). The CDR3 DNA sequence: TGTGCCAGCAGTTACCTAGGCGAGCAGTACTTC. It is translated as CASSYLGEQYF.

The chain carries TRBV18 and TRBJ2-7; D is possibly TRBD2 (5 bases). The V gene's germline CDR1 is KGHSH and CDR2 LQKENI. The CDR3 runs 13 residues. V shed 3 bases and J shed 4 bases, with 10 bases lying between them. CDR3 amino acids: CASSPRPGYEQYF. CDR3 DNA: TGTGCCAGCTCACCCCGACCGGGGTACGAGCAGTACTTC. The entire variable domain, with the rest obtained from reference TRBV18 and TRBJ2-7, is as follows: NAGVMQNPRHLVRRRGQEARLRCSPMKGHSHVYWYRQLPEEGLKFMVYLQKENIIDESGMPKERFSAEFPKEGPSILRIQQVVRGDSAAYFCASSPRPGYEQYFGPGTRLTVT.

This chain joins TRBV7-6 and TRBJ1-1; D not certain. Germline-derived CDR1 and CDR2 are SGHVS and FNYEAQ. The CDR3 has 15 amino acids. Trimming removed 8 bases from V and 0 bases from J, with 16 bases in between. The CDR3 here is CASEGNIEMNTEAFF. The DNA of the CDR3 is TGTGCCAGCGAAGGTAACATTGAGATGAACACTGAAGCTTTCTTT.

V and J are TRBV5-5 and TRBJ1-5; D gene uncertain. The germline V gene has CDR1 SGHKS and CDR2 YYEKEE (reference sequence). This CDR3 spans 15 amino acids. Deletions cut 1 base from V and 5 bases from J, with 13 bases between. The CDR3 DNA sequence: TGTGCCAGCAGCTTGCGCGGGGTGGACTATCAGCCCCAGCATTTT. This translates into CASSLRGVDYQPQHF.

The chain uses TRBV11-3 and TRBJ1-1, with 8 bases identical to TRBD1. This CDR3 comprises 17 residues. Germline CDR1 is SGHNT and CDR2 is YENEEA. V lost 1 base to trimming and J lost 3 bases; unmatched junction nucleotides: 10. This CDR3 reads CASSLGGQGATDTEAFF. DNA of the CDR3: TGTGCCAGCAGCTTAGGGGGGCAGGGGGCCACAGACACTGAAGCTTTCTTT.

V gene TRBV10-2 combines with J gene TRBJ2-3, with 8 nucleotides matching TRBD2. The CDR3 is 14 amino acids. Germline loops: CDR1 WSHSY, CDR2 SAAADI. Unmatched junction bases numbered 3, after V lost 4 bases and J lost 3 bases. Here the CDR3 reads CASSVQRGTDTQYF. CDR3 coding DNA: TGCGCCAGCAGTGTACAGCGGGGGACAGATACGCAGTATTTT.

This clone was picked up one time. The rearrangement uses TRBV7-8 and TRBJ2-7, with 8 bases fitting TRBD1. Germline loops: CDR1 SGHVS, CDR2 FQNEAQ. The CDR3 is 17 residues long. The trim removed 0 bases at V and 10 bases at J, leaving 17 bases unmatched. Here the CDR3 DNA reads TGTGCCAGCAGCTTAGCGTTTGTAGGGACAGGTACTATCGGACAGTACTTC. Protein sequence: CASSLAFVGTGTIGQYF.

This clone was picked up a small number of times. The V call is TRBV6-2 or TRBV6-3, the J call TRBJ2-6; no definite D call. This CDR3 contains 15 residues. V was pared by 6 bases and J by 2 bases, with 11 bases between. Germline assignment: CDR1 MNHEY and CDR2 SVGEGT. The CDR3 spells CASSATETGANVLTF. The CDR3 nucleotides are TGTGCCAGCAGCGCCACAGAAACTGGGGCCAACGTCCTGACTTTC.

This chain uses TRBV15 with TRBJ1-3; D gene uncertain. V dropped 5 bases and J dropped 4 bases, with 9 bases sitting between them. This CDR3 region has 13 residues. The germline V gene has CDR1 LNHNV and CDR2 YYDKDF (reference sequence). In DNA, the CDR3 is TGTGCCACCAGCCGAGCCCGGGGAAACACCATATATTTT. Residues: CATSRARGNTIYF.

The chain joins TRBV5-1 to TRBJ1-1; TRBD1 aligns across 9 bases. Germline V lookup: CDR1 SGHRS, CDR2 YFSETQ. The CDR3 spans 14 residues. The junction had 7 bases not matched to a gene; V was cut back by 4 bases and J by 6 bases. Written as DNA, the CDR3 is TGCGCCAGCAGCGTCCCTCGACAGGGGGCTGAAGCTTTCTTT. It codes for CASSVPRQGAEAFF.

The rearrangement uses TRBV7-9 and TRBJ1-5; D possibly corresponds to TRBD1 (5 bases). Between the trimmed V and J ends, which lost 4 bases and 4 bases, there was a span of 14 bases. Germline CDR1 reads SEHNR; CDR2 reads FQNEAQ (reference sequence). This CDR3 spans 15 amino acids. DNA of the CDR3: TGTGCCAGCAGCTCCGGGGACCCCATAAATCAGCCCCAGCATTTT. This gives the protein CASSSGDPINQPQHF. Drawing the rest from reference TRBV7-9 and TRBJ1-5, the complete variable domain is DTGVSQNPRHKITKRGQNVTFRCDPISEHNRLYWYRQTLGQGPEFLTYFQNEAQLEKSRLLSDRFSAERPKGSFSTLEIQRTEQGDSAMYLCASSSGDPINQPQHFGDGTRLSIL.

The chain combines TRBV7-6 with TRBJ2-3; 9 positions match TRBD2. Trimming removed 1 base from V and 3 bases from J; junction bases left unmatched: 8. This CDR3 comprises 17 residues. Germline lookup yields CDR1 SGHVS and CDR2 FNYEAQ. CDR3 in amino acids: CASSLGPRGGRTDTQYF. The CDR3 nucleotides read TGTGCCAGCAGCTTAGGTCCGCGGGGGGGCCGAACAGATACGCAGTATTTT. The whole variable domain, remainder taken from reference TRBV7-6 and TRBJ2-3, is GAGVSQSPRYKVTKRGQDVALRCDPISGHVSLYWYRQALGQGPEFLTYFNYEAQQDKSGLPNDRFSAERPEGSISTLTIQRTEQRDSAMYRCASSLGPRGGRTDTQYFGPGTRLTVL.

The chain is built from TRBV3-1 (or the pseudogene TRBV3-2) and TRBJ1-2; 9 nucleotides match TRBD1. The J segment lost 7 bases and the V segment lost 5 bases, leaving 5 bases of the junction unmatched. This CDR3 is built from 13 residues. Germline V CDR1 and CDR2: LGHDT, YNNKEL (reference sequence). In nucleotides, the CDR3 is TGTGCCAGCAGCTTTCACAGGGGGCCTGGCTACACCTTC. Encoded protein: CASSFHRGPGYTF.

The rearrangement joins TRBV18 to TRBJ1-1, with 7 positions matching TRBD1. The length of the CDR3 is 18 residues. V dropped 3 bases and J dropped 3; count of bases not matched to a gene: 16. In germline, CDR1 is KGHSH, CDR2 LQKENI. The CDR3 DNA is TGTGCCAGCTCACCTTATCTACGACAGGGCGGAGGAGACACTGAAGCTTTCTTT. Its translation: CASSPYLRQGGGDTEAFF.

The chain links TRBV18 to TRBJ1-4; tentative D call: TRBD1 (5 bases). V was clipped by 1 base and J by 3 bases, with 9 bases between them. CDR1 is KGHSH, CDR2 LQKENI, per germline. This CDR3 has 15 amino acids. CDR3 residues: CASSPLGGPNEKLFF. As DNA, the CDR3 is TGTGCCAGCTCACCACTCGGGGGTCCTAATGAAAAACTGTTTTTT.

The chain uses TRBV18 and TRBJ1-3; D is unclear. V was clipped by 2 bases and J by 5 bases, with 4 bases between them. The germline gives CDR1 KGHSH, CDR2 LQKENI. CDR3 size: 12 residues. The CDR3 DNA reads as TGTGCCAGCTCACCAGAAAGAAACACCATATATTTT. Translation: CASSPERNTIYF.

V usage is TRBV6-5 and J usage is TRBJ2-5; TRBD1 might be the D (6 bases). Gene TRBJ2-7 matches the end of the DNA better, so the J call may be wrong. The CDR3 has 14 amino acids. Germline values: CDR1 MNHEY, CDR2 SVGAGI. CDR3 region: CASSYGAGVYEQYF. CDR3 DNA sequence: TGTGCCAGCAGTTACGGGGCAGGGGTGTACGAGCAGTACTTC.

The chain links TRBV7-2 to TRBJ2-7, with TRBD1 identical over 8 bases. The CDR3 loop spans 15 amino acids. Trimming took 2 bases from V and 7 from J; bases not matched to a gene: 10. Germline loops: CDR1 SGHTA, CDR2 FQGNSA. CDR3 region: CASSLLGQGFDEQYF. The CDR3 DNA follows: TGTGCCAGCAGCTTACTAGGACAGGGATTTGATGAGCAGTACTTC.

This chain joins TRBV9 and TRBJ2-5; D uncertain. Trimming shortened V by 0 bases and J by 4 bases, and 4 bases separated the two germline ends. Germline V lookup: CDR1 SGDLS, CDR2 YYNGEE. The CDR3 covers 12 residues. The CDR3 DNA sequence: TGTGCCAGCAGCGTAGGTGCAGAGACCCAGTACTTC. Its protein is CASSVGAETQYF.